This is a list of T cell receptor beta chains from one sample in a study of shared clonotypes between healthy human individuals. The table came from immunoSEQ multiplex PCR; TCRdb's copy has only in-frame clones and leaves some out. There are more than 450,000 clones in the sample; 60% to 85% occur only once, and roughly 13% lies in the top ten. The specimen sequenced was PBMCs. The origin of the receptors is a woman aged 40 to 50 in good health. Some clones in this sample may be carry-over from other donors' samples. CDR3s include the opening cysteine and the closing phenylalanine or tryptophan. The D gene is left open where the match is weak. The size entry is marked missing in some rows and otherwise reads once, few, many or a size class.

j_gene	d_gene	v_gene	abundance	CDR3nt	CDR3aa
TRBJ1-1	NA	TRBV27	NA	TGTGCCAGCAGTTCTCCCAGGGGCTCGGGGAGCACTGAAGCTTTCTTT	CASSSPRGSGSTEAFF
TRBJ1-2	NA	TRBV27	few	TGTGCCAGCAGTTTTGGTCCGTCCTATGGCTACACCTTC	CASSFGPSYGYTF
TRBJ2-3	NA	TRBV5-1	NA	TGCGCCAGCAGCCCGGGCACCCAAGGGGATACGCAGTATTTT	CASSPGTQGDTQYF
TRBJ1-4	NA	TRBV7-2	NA	TGTGCCAGCAGCTTAAGTCGGGCTAATGAAAAACTGTTTTTT	CASSLSRANEKLFF
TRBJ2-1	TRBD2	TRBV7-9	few	TGTGCCAGCAGCTTAGGTGGCGGGAGGTCCTTCAATGAGCAGTTCTTC	CASSLGGGRSFNEQFF
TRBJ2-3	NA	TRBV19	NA	TGTGCCAGTAGAGGAGGTGACCAAGCCCTCACAGATACGCAGTATTTT	CASRGGDQALTDTQYF
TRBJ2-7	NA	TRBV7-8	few	TGTGCCAGCAGCCCGCGGGATTCGAATTCCTACGAGCAGTACTTC	CASSPRDSNSYEQYF
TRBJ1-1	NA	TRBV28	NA	TGTGCCAGCAGTTTATTGGGGGCGGGGTGGCCTGAAGCTTTCTTT	CASSLLGAGWPEAFF
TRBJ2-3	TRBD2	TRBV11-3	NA	TGTGCCAGCAGCCCTGGACTAGCGGGAGCCTGGGGCACAGATACGCAGTATTTT	CASSPGLAGAWGTDTQYF
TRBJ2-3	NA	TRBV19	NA	TGTGCCAGTAGTACCCCCGGACTGGCGGATACGCAGTATTTT	CASSTPGLADTQYF
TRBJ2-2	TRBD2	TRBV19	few	TGTGCCAGTAGTATCAACAGCGGGAGCCCCGGGGAGCTGTTTTTT	CASSINSGSPGELFF
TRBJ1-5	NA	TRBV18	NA	TGTGCCAGCTCACCACACAGGAATCAGCCCCAGCATTTT	CASSPHRNQPQHF
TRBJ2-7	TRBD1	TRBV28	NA	TGTGCCAGCAGTTCCCAACCGGGACAGGCAACCTACGAGCAGTACTTC	CASSSQPGQATYEQYF
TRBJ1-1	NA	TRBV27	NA	TGTGCCAGCAGTTTAGCTCAGGGGACCACTGAAGCTTTCTTT	CASSLAQGTTEAFF
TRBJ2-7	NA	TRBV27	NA	TGTGCCAGCAGCCCGCTTCCCTTTTACGAGCAGTACTTC	CASSPLPFYEQYF
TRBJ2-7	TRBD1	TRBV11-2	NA	TGTGCCAGCAGCTCCTCGGGACAGGTCGGCGAGCAGTACTTC	CASSSSGQVGEQYF
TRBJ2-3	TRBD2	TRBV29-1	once	TGCAGCGTTGAACTAGCGGGACCAGATACGCAGTATTTT	CSVELAGPDTQYF
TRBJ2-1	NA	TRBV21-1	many	TGTGCCAGCAGCAAAGCCCCACTTACGCTAGCGGGAGTTGAGCAGTTCTTC	CASSKAPLTLAGVEQFF
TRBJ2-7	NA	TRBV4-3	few	TGCGCCAGCAGCCAAGGAGACTCCTACGAGCAGTACTTC	CASSQGDSYEQYF
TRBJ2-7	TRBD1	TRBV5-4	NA	TGTGCCAGCAGCCCACGGACAGGGACCTACGAGCAGTACTTC	CASSPRTGTYEQYF
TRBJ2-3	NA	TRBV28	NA	TGTGCCAGCACTCAAAGAAGGGCAGGGGCAGATACGCAGTATTTT	CASTQRRAGADTQYF
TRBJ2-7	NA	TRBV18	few	TGTGCCAGCTCACCGTCGGGGACCCAATTATACGAGCAGTACTTC	CASSPSGTQLYEQYF
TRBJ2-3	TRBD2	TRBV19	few	TGTGCCAGTAGTTTTAGCGGGAGTAGAGATACGCAGTATTTT	CASSFSGSRDTQYF